The T cell receptor beta chain described here comes from a study of T cell responses to AZD1222 COVID-19 vaccine (dated by TCRdb to the early 2020s). About the full investigation: TCR sequencing was performed for 230 to 250 trial participants, of whom some 200 were given two doses of AZD1222 and about 25 were given two doses of MenACWY control vaccine. Trial participants were enrolled into age subgroups of 18-55, 56-69 and 70-plus years, which contained about 160, 30 and 59 TCR-sequenced participants, respectively. What the work shows at the level of the full study, not this receptor alone: Reportedly, almost half of the unique spike-specific TCRs recognized epitopes lying outside the regions that are mutated in the B.1.351 and B.1.1.7 variants. No day 14 peak-response samples were available, so repertoires were characterized only after the peak T cell response. The 56-69-year group was small, and its depth increase did not reach significance, likely because of low power. Vaccine-associated CD4 TCRs spanned the whole spike protein, with dominant responses in regions 160-218 and 743-854. A significant rise in spike-specific TCR breadth and depth was observed after two AZD1222 doses relative to day 0 and relative to MenACWY recipients. Participants were mostly white British, with more females than males. The authors suggested clonal diversity may have been underestimated. Conclusions about previously exposed vaccinees were limited because only six AZD1222 recipients were SARS-CoV-2 seropositive at baseline.

The sample's time point label, decoded: about 28 days (+/-7) after the second vaccine dose. AZD1222 recipients given second doses at about 4 weeks or at about 12 weeks were pooled, since spike-specific TCR depth and breadth were not found to differ between the two schedules. Vaccinee samples were obtained from the UK trials COV001 and COV002, which included a single-blind randomized controlled phase 2/3 trial of AZD1222 (ChAdOx1 nCoV-19) in healthy adults. For TCRbeta chain sequencing, PBMC samples were collected from trial participants at day 0 and at day 28 after the second dose. Looking up the germline V gene yields CDR1 MNHEY and CDR2 SVGAGI. V is cut by 4 bases and J by 7 bases, and the space between the germline ends is 10 bases. From the cysteine up to the phenylalanine, the CDR3 has a length of 12 residues. Just the 36-base CDR3 DNA is kept, in frame starting at base 1. Details on this clone: Its antigen remains unidentified. Qualities for individual bases were not recorded, and no much larger clone is one base off.

The CDR3 regions of human TCRbeta chains were subjected to immunosequencing. Processing in the source paper ran as follows. Repertoire TCRs were matched against a reference library of SARS-CoV-2-specific TCRs generated with the MIRA antigen-specificity platform. Breadth meant the fraction of unique TCRs that were SARS-CoV-2-associated, whereas depth meant the fraction of total T cells that were SARS-CoV-2-associated. Each spike-specific TCR was assigned to its reactive spike region and to a CD4 or CD8 class using the MIRA data. Log10-transformed breadth and depth values were compared by one-way ANOVA with Sidak's multiple comparisons tests. TCRdb took over this immuneACCESS table, retaining in-frame rearrangements with V and J assigned. Such tables are incomplete; in checked studies, under half of the missing clones stem from an unresolved V gene, and the remainder is unexplained. Clone size and the V and J calls come from that table; the DNA yielded D and trimming. A total of some 69,000 clones appear in this sample, roughly 80% of them only once. The ten largest account for around 15% of the sample.

The chain was built from TRBV6-5 and TRBJ1-2, with TRBD1 perhaps the D gene, on 5 matching bases. The TCR was taken from an adult who received the AZD1222 COVID-19 vaccine. This specimen consisted of peripheral blood, obtained 28 days after the second AZD1222 dose. The CDR3 region reads CASSLRGGGYTF. Here is the DNA: TGTGCCAGCAGTTTAAGGGGAGGTGGCTACACCTTC.